This T cell receptor beta chain was profiled in a study of regulatory T cells in long-lasting Graves disease. Time point reported: persistent/refractory GD, antithyroid drugs over 5 years with positive TRAb. Making the TCR library involved RNA that had been extracted from PBMCs. The table lists this clonotype with a few counts. Its matching antigen is unknown. Sequencing libraries for TCR beta were prepared with iRepertoire HTBI primers and Arm-PCR of CDR3 regions. TCRdb independently ran MiXCR on the multiplex PCR reads; one entry per CDR3 protein. The sample has almost 350,000 distinct CDR3 sequences; roughly a fifth are singletons. Findings and caveats of the study: Sampling was limited to peripheral blood rather than thyroid tissue. Persistent-disease Graves' patients showed less TCR diversity than new cases.

V lost 0 bases and J 7 bases, leaving 8 bases between the germline ends. Germline V gene sequence: CDR1 SGHRS, CDR2 YFSETQ. The CDR3 spans 13 residues. The chain combines TRBV5-1 with TRBJ1-5; D gene uncertain. The sequences come from peripheral blood mononuclear cells (PBMCs), collected when the disease was refractory, from a patient treated with antithyroid drugs. The sequence was obtained from a female donor with Graves disease. CDR3 in DNA: TGCGCCAGCAGCTTGGATGGGGAACAGCCCCAGCATTTT. Residues: CASSLDGEQPQHF.